Following are 12 T cell receptor beta chains from one sample sequenced in a study of T cell changes during pregnancy in multiple sclerosis. TCRdb's copy holds only in-frame clones and misses some; the assay was immunoSEQ multiplex PCR. The repertoire has some 110,000 clones, 92% of them found once; the top ten carry 1.5%. This sample comprised peripheral blood, obtained in the third trimester of pregnancy. The receptor source for this set is a female donor with multiple sclerosis, enrolled in a pregnancy study.

The chain joins TRBV7-3 to TRBJ1-1; D uncertain. V lost 1 base to trimming and J lost 3 bases, with 6 bases between them. CDR1 is SGHTA and CDR2 is FQGTGA in the germline V gene. The CDR3 is 13 amino acids. In DNA, the CDR3 is TGTGCCAGCAGCTTAAGAACGGACACTGAAGCTTTCTTT. Protein product: CASSLRTDTEAFF.

The chain employs TRBV19 and TRBJ1-6; D may be TRBD1 (5 bases). The germline V gene encodes CDR1 LNHDA and CDR2 SQIVND (reference sequence). V gave up 2 bases and J gave up 8 bases, with 13 bases separating them. This CDR3 spans 15 amino acids. The chain's CDR3 is CASSIRVGADSPLHF. DNA of the CDR3: TGTGCCAGTAGTATAAGGGTTGGGGCGGATTCACCCCTCCACTTT. Looking up the rest from reference TRBV19 and TRBJ1-6 gives the full variable domain: DGGITQSPKYLFRKEGQNVTLSCEQNLNHDAMYWYRQDPGQGLRLIYYSQIVNDFQKGDIAEGYSVSREKKESFPLTVTSAQKNPTAFYLCASSIRVGADSPLHFGNGTRLTVT.

The rearrangement uses TRBV29-1 and TRBJ1-1; D gene ambiguous. The CDR3 extends over 13 amino acids. Germline values: CDR1 SQVTM, CDR2 ANQGSEA. The V end lost 4 bases, the J end lost 5 bases, and 14 bases lay between the germline ends. CDR3 coding DNA: TGCAGCGTTGTCAGGTTGGGCAGGACTGAAGCTTTCTTT. Protein sequence: CSVVRLGRTEAFF.

The chain is built from TRBV9 and TRBJ2-7; D not resolved. The V gene lost 0 bases and the J gene lost 1 base, with 8 bases spanning the gap. Germline CDR1 SGDLS, CDR2 YYNGEE. The CDR3 has 14 amino acids. The CDR3 region is CASSVEPQSYEQYF. In DNA form, the CDR3 reads TGTGCCAGCAGCGTAGAGCCCCAATCCTACGAGCAGTACTTC.

The genes are TRBV7-3 and TRBJ2-1, with a tentative D call TRBD2 (6 bases). Trimming stripped 5 bases from V and 8 bases from J, with 13 bases between. From germline, CDR1 is SGHTA and CDR2 FQGTGA. This CDR3 has 13 residues. CDR3 in DNA: TGTGCCAGCAGCCCCGGGAGCCTCGATGAGCAGTTCTTC. Protein: CASSPGSLDEQFF.

V is TRBV30 and J is TRBJ1-3, with D possibly matching TRBD1 (5 bases). Trimming left V 0 bases short and J 0 bases short, with 9 bases between. This CDR3 has 15 amino acids. Germline V gene lookup returns CDR1 GTSNPN and CDR2 SVGIG (reference sequence). CDR3 DNA: TGTGCCTGGAGTGTACGGGGGGGCTCTGGAAACACCATATATTTT. Protein: CAWSVRGGSGNTIYF.

The chain is built from TRBV10-3 and TRBJ2-4; D unresolved. Trimming took off 5 bases at V and 1 base at J, with 12 bases between the two ends. Germline loops: CDR1 ENHRY, CDR2 SYGVKD. The CDR3 sequence is 15 residues long. CDR3 nucleotide sequence: TGTGCCATCAGTTCGGGTGTAGTGGCCAAAAACATTCAGTACTTC. Protein product: CAISSGVVAKNIQYF.

The chain joins TRBV2 to TRBJ2-7; D is undetermined. V shed 5 bases and J shed 4 bases, with 6 bases lying between them. The germline CDR1 and CDR2 sequences are SNHLY and FYNNEI. The CDR3 sequence is 11 residues long. The CDR3 nucleotides are TGTGCCAGCAGTTCCCAGTACGAGCAGTACTTC. This gives the protein CASSSQYEQYF. Together with reference TRBV2 and TRBJ2-7, the CDR3 gives the full variable domain: EPEVTQTPSHQVTQMGQEVILRCVPISNHLYFYWYRQILGQKVEFLVSFYNNEISEKSEIFDDQFSVERPDGSNFTLKIRSTKLEDSAMYFCASSSQYEQYFGPGTRLTVT.

The DNA of the CDR3 is TGTGCCAGCAGCTTAAGAGACAGCGGGACCTACAATGAGCAGTTCTTC. As protein: CASSLRDSGTYNEQFF. The rearrangement joins TRBV11-2 to TRBJ2-1, with 7 bases lining up with TRBD2. The length of the CDR3 is 16 residues. V dropped 2 bases and J dropped 2; count of bases not matched to a gene: 6. Germline CDR1 is SGHAT and CDR2 is FQNNGV.

The V call is TRBV4-1, the J call TRBJ2-7; 11 nucleotides line up with TRBD1. Germline-derived CDR1 and CDR2 are MGHRA and YSYEKL. Trimming took 2 bases from V and 5 from J; bases not matched to a gene: 2. The CDR3 length is 14 residues. In nucleotides, the CDR3 is TGCGCCAGCAGCCAACGGACAGGGGGCGACGAGCAGTACTTC. Its protein product is CASSQRTGGDEQYF.

The chain combines TRBV7-3 with TRBJ1-1, with TRBD1 matching 9 bases. Germline V gene data show CDR1 as SGHTA and CDR2 as FQGTGA. This CDR3 comprises 13 residues. V gave up 5 bases and J gave up 4 bases; unmatched junction bases: 2. The DNA for the CDR3 is TGTGCCAGCAGCCGGGACAGGGTCACTGAAGCTTTCTTT. Protein sequence: CASSRDRVTEAFF.

The gene calls are TRBV30 and TRBJ2-7; D may be TRBD2 (5 bases). Germline lookup yields CDR1 GTSNPN and CDR2 SVGIG (reference sequence). The V gene lost 5 bases and the J gene lost 5 bases, with 16 bases spanning the gap. This CDR3 comprises 13 residues. The CDR3 region has the DNA TGTGCCTGGGGACGAGGGAGCGTCAACGAGCAGTACTTC. Residues: CAWGRGSVNEQYF.